These T cell receptor beta chains were read from a single sample in a study of beta chain features in type 1 diabetes. Generated by immunoSEQ multiplex PCR, the TCRdb table keeps only in-frame clones and is missing some. The repertoire includes some 640,000 clones, more than 12% of them detected once, and roughly 0.04% sits in the top ten. The sequencing sample was made of naive CD4+ T cells from blood. The receptors come from a man between 18 and 29 years old with type 1 diabetes. Both conserved end residues are part of each CDR3. A D gene is named only where the DNA matches it firmly. Clone size is given for some rows only: seen once, a few or many times, or a class if the clone is expanded.

cdr3_aa | cdr3_nt | j_call | d_call | clone_size | v_call
CAWSATWTLNTEAFF | TGTGCCTGGAGTGCAACCTGGACCCTAAACACTGAAGCTTTCTTT | TRBJ1-1 | - | - | TRBV30
CASSFDQGSYGYTF | TGCGCCAGCAGCTTTGATCAGGGTTCCTATGGCTACACCTTC | TRBJ1-2 | - | - | TRBV5-1
CASSYGYKDTEAFF | TGTGCCAGCAGTTACGGGTATAAGGACACTGAAGCTTTCTTT | TRBJ1-1 | - | few | TRBV6-5
CASSISHTEAFF | TGTGCCAGCAGTATCAGTCACACTGAAGCTTTCTTT | TRBJ1-1 | - | - | TRBV28
CASSGWSGDGGYTF | TGTGCCAGCAGCGGGTGGTCCGGGGATGGGGGCTACACCTTC | TRBJ1-2 | - | - | TRBV7-2
CSAPLVYGYTF | TGCAGTGCTCCATTGGTCTATGGCTACACCTTC | TRBJ1-2 | - | - | TRBV20-1
CAWIRTGDTEAFF | TGTGCCTGGATACGGACAGGAGACACTGAAGCTTTCTTT | TRBJ1-1 | TRBD1 | - | TRBV30
CASSSPVTEAFF | TGTGCCAGCAGTTCCCCGGTCACTGAAGCTTTCTTT | TRBJ1-1 | - | - | TRBV6-5
CASSLGQGNYGYTF | TGTGCCAGCAGCCTCGGACAGGGAAACTATGGCTACACCTTC | TRBJ1-2 | TRBD1 | few | TRBV7-8
CASSAASGGHLLIYEQYF | TGTGCCAGCAGCGCAGCTAGCGGGGGCCACTTGTTGATCTACGAGCAGTACTTC | TRBJ2-7 | TRBD2 | few | TRBV5-4
CAWSVSLSGNTIYF | TGTGCCTGGAGTGTTAGTCTCTCTGGAAACACCATATATTTT | TRBJ1-3 | - | - | TRBV30
CASSTGSGTQNTEAFF | TGTGCCAGCAGCACCGGTTCAGGGACACAGAACACTGAAGCTTTCTTT | TRBJ1-1 | - | few | TRBV7-9
CASSLGEQGDGYTF | TGTGCCAGCAGCTTAGGGGAGCAAGGTGATGGCTACACCTTC | TRBJ1-2 | - | - | TRBV7-9
CASTRGNEQFF | TGTGCCAGCACTAGGGGCAATGAGCAGTTCTTC | TRBJ2-1 | - | few | TRBV7-9
CASSPGQNRGTGELFF | TGTGCCAGCAGCCCTGGACAGAACAGGGGCACCGGGGAGCTGTTTTTT | TRBJ2-2 | TRBD1 | few | TRBV5-4
CASSPTSGSTDTQYF | TGTGCCAGCTCACCAACTAGCGGGAGCACAGATACGCAGTATTTT | TRBJ2-3 | TRBD2 | - | TRBV18
CASSQQPGLPTDTQYF | TGTGCCAGCAGCCAGCAACCGGGACTCCCCACAGATACGCAGTATTTT | TRBJ2-3 | - | few | TRBV4-2